This TCR beta chain stems from a study of Graves' ophthalmopathy and Graves' hyperthyroidism. Study as a whole: The authors defined stable hyperthyroidism as no ophthalmopathy within 18 months of follow-up.

Details on this clonotype: Antigen: not known. This may be a read error, as it is one base from a much larger clone.

Germline V gene lookup returns CDR1 SEHNR and CDR2 FQNEAQ (reference sequence). There are 13 residues in the CDR3. Diagnosis relied on clinical symptoms, serum thyroxine, TRAb, thyroid ultrasound and orbital computed tomography. RNA transcripts served as template for amplifying TCR beta CDR3 sequences. Amplification began with first-round RT-PCR using HTBI primers, then second-round multiplex PCR was performed. TCRdb processed the multiplex PCR reads anew with MiXCR; each CDR3 protein has one entry. The top ten hold about 4% of the sample, which has 580,000 or so distinct CDR3 sequences, roughly 39% seen once. Study results and limitations: Distinction of ophthalmopathy from stable hyperthyroidism by a 13-signature model reached about 87% sensitivity and 75% to 83% specificity.

Sample: peripheral blood or thyroid tissue (not recorded which). The chain is built from TRBV7-9 and TRBJ1-2; D unclear. The source of this sequence is an adult man with Graves' hyperthyroidism. The CDR3 DNA follows: TGCGCCAGCAGCCAAGATGGTAACTATGGCCACACCTTC. This translates into CASSQDGNYGHTF.